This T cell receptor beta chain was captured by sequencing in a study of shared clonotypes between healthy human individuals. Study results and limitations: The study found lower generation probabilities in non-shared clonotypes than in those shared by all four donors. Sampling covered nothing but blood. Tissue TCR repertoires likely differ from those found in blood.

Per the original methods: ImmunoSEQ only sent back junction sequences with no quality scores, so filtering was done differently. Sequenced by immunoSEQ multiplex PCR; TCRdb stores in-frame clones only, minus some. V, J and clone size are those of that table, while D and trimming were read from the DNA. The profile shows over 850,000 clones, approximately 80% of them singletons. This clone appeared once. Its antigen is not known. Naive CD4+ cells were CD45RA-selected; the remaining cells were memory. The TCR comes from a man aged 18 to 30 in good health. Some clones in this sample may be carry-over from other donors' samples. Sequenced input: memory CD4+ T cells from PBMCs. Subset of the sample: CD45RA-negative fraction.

The CDR3 DNA follows: TGTGCCAGCAGTGATTGGGGGGCAGGGGGCCCTGGCTACACCTTC. Protein: CASSDWGAGGPGYTF. The J gene is TRBJ1-2, the V gene TRBV6-1; 8 bases map to TRBD1. CDR1 MNHNS and CDR2 SASEGT come from the germline V gene. This CDR3 region has 15 residues. V was clipped by 3 bases and J by 7 bases; unmatched bases: 10.